This entry is about one TCR beta chain. The sample originates from a study of blood T cells in healthy people across ages. Alongside a J-beta primer mix, a sample-barcoded 5' primer served in a second PCR lasting about 7 to 11 cycles. All samples yielded 3 million or more CDR3-containing paired-end reads. TCRdb itself ran the 5' RACE reads through MiXCR, one entry per CDR3 protein. The data hold over 450,000 distinct CDR3 sequences, with around 24% observed a single time. Aged roughly 6 to 100, donors were systemically healthy Caucasians from Russia. Samples had at least 7 million PBMCs isolated from them. The CDR3 consists of 15 residues. The germline V gene encodes CDR1 DFQATT and CDR2 SNEGSKA (reference sequence). The V and J ends lost 1 base and 2 bases, in that order; junction bases with no gene match: 7. These same records also appear under a second study, on T cells of mothers and their children.

The specimen was blood. The chain carries TRBV20-1 and TRBJ2-5; 7 nucleotides align to TRBD2. The sequence derives from a boy aged 5-17 years in good health. CDR3 nucleotides: TGCAGTGCTAGAGCCTACTTGCGGGAGCAAGAGACCCAGTACTTC. It specifies CSARAYLREQETQYF.